Listed below are T cell receptor beta chains from one sample, sequenced in a study of T cells in Graves' hyperthyroidism and ophthalmopathy. TCRdb recomputed calls from the multiplex PCR reads with MiXCR, one row per CDR3 protein. The sample lists fewer than 750,000 distinct CDR3 sequences, about 15% occurring once. Sample: blood. All receptors come from a woman aged 40 to 55 with Graves' ophthalmopathy. The CDR3 runs from the conserved cysteine through the conserved F or W. Each record gives: clone size, V gene, J gene, D gene, CDR3 DNA, CDR3 protein. A D gene is named only where the DNA matches it firmly. The size entry is marked missing in some rows and otherwise reads once, few, many or a size class.

>many|TRBV2|TRBJ2-7|.
TGTGCCAGCAGAATCCGGGACGGTTCCTACGAGCAGTACTTC
CASRIRDGSYEQYF
>.|TRBV6-2/TRBV6-3|TRBJ2-7|.
TGTGCCAGCAGCCATCGGGGTACGGTAGGGTTCGAGTACTTC
CASSHRGTVGFEYF
>many|TRBV30|TRBJ2-7|.
TGTGCCTTGGGGGGTTACGAGCAGTACTTC
CALGGYEQYF
>few|TRBV7-3|TRBJ2-2|.
TGTGCCAGCAGCTTAACGTATGGCCAGGGGAAGGGTGCCGGGGAGCTGTTTTTT
CASSLTYGQGKGAGELFF
>many|TRBV7-2|TRBJ2-7|.
TGTGCCAGCAGCTTAATGGTCTACGAGCAGTACTTC
CASSLMVYEQYF
>many|TRBV12-3/TRBV12-4|TRBJ2-7|.
TGTGCCAGCAGTTTCCACCGGAGCCGGGGCGAGCAGTACTTC
CASSFHRSRGEQYF
>many|TRBV6-9|TRBJ2-5|TRBD2
TGTGCCAGCAGTTATGTGGAGAGGACTAGAGGAGAGACCCAGTACTTC
CASSYVERTRGETQYF
>few|TRBV6-5|TRBJ1-5|TRBD1
TGTGCCAGCAGTTACTCGCAGACAGGGGGCAATCAGCCCCAGCATTTT
CASSYSQTGGNQPQHF
>.|TRBV7-2|TRBJ1-1|.
TGTGCCAGCAGCTTAGAAGGCAGGGTCCCTGAAGCTTTCTTT
CASSLEGRVPEAFF
>few|TRBV20-1|TRBJ1-1|TRBD1
TGCAGTGCTGCCGATTACAGGACAGGGAACACTGAAGCTTTCTTT
CSAADYRTGNTEAFF
>.|TRBV7-2|TRBJ2-2|.
TGTGCTAGCAGCATCGGACAGAGCACCGGGGAGCTGTTTTTT
CASSIGQSTGELFF
>.|TRBV4-3|TRBJ2-7|TRBD2
TGCGCCAGCAGCCAGGAGACTAGCGGGGTGTACGAGCAGTACTTC
CASSQETSGVYEQYF
>few|TRBV30|TRBJ2-2|.
TGTGCCTGGTGTGCGGGACCGAACACCGGGGAGCTGTTTTTT
CAWCAGPNTGELFF
>few|TRBV7-9|TRBJ2-2|.
TGTGCCAGCAGCTTAGCACTAGAGAACACCGGGGAGCTGTTTTTT
CASSLALENTGELFF
>many|TRBV28|TRBJ1-5|TRBD1
TGTGCCAGCAGTATAACAGGGGGCATCCTCCACAATCAGCCCCAGCATTTT
CASSITGGILHNQPQHF
>many|TRBV20-1|TRBJ2-5|TRBD2
TGCAGTGCGGGAGGGAAGTCATCCCGAGAGACCCAGTACTTC
CSAGGKSSRETQYF
>.|TRBV28|TRBJ1-1|TRBD1
TGTGCCAGCAGTTCCCATCGCCTCGACAGGGTGGGTATGAACACTGAAGCTTTCTTT
CASSSHRLDRVGMNTEAFF
>few|TRBV7-3|TRBJ2-2|.
TGTGCCAGCAGCTTAACGTTTGGGACTTTGAACACCGGGGAGCTGTTTTTT
CASSLTFGTLNTGELFF
>many|TRBV27|TRBJ2-5|.
TGTGCCAGCAGACCGGACGGGAACCTACGGGAGACCCAGTACTTC
CASRPDGNLRETQYF
>many|TRBV5-8|TRBJ2-7|TRBD2
TGTGCCAGCAGCTTGGGGTGGCAGGCGGGGGACGAGCAGTACTTC
CASSLGWQAGDEQYF
>many|TRBV11-2|TRBJ2-5|TRBD2
TGTGCCAGCAGCACCCCTGGACTAGCGCGATCGCGAGAGACCCAGTACTTC
CASSTPGLARSRETQYF
>many|TRBV7-3|TRBJ1-6|.
TGTGCCAGCAGCGCCGGTAGCTCCTATAATTCACCCCTCCACTTT
CASSAGSSYNSPLHF
>.|TRBV7-3|TRBJ1-1|.
TGTGCCAGCAGCTTAATTCCTGATCACACTGAAGCTTTCTTT
CASSLIPDHTEAFF
>.|TRBV30|TRBJ1-2|.
TGTGCCTGGAGTTCGTACGGGACCTCTAACTATGGCTACACCTTC
CAWSSYGTSNYGYTF
>few|TRBV27|TRBJ2-4|TRBD1
TGTGCCAGCGGGACACAGGGGCCTAAAAACATTCAGTACTTC
CASGTQGPKNIQYF
>many|TRBV9|TRBJ2-7|TRBD2
TGTGCCAGCAGCGTAGGAAGCGGGAGTGTTTACGAGCAGTACTTC
CASSVGSGSVYEQYF
>many|TRBV30|TRBJ1-2|.
TGTGCCTGGGCTACCGGCCCGGGGACTAACTATGGCTACACCTTC
CAWATGPGTNYGYTF
>many|TRBV24-1|TRBJ2-1|.
TGTGCCACCAGTGATTCTGACCTTAATGAGCAGTTCTTC
CATSDSDLNEQFF
>.|TRBV29-1|TRBJ2-7|.
TGCAGCGTTCGGGCTAGTACCTACGAGCAGTACTTC
CSVRASTYEQYF
>many|TRBV6-1|TRBJ1-5|.
TGTGCCAGCAGCGATACCGGGCATAGCAATCAGCCCCAGCATTTT
CASSDTGHSNQPQHF
>.|TRBV12-3/TRBV12-4|TRBJ2-5|.
TGTGCCAGCAGTTCCCCGCCCCGGGGGCGACAGACCCAGTACTTC
CASSSPPRGRQTQYF
>many|TRBV6-2/TRBV6-3|TRBJ2-7|TRBD2
TGTGCCAGCAGGAAACTAGCGGGAACCTCCTACGAGCAGTACTTC
CASRKLAGTSYEQYF
>.|TRBV7-9|TRBJ1-2|.
TGTGCCAGCAGCCCACTTTATCCCCCGGGCTATGGCTACACCTTC
CASSPLYPPGYGYTF
>many|TRBV12-3/TRBV12-4|TRBJ2-5|.
TGTGCCAGCAGTTCTAGTAATCAAGAGACCCAGTACTTC
CASSSSNQETQYF
>few|TRBV30|TRBJ1-1|.
TGTGCCTGGAGTGTATTTAGTGGGACTGAAGCTTTCTTT
CAWSVFSGTEAFF
>many|TRBV27|TRBJ2-4|.
TGTGCCAGCAGTTTATCAGGCCGGTTACTAGCCAAAAACATTCAGTACTTC
CASSLSGRLLAKNIQYF
>many|TRBV7-2|TRBJ2-5|TRBD1
TGTGCCAGCAGCTGGTGGGGACAGGGAGAAGAGACCCAGTACTTC
CASSWWGQGEETQYF
>.|TRBV6-2/TRBV6-3|TRBJ1-1|TRBD1
TGTGCCAGCAGCCCTACTATTTGGACAGGGGTCATGAACACTGAAGCTTTCTTT
CASSPTIWTGVMNTEAFF
>many|TRBV7-2|TRBJ2-7|.
TGTGCCAGCAGCCCCCTGGCTCTGTACGAGCAGTACTTC
CASSPLALYEQYF
>.|TRBV12-3/TRBV12-4|TRBJ1-1|.
TGTGCCAGCACCGAACCGAGGCGAAACAGAGAAGCTTTCTTT
CASTEPRRNREAFF
>many|TRBV6-1|TRBJ1-6|.
TGTGCCAGCAGTGAATTGGATGGTCAGCGGGGTTCACCCCTCCACTTT
CASSELDGQRGSPLHF
>.|TRBV20-1|TRBJ1-2|.
TGCAGTGCAGCGGCAGGGGATGGGTATGGCTACACCTTC
CSAAAGDGYGYTF
>.|TRBV28|TRBJ2-7|TRBD2
TGTGCCAGCAGGGCGAGGCTAGCGGGACAGCAGTACTTC
CASRARLAGQQYF
>.|TRBV27|TRBJ2-2|.
TGTGCCAGCAGCTTAAGAGTAGCGACCCGTTCCGGGGAGCTGTTTTTT
CASSLRVATRSGELFF
>many|TRBV12-3/TRBV12-4|TRBJ2-1|TRBD2
TGTGCCAGCAGAACAAGCGGGAGCTCCTACAATGAGCAGTTCTTC
CASRTSGSSYNEQFF
>many|TRBV12-3/TRBV12-4|TRBJ2-7|.
TGTGCCAGCAGTTTAACACGGAGCTCCTACGAGCAGTACTTC
CASSLTRSSYEQYF
>many|TRBV10-3|TRBJ2-7|.
TGTGCCATCAGTGAAGACACCGGGAGTTCCTACGAGCAGTACTTC
CAISEDTGSSYEQYF
>.|TRBV6-2/TRBV6-3|TRBJ2-1|.
TGTGCCAGCAGTTACTCGGGGGGAGGAATGAAGGCCTACAATGAGCAGTTCTTC
CASSYSGGGMKAYNEQFF
>.|TRBV20-1|TRBJ2-4|TRBD2
TGCAGTGCTTATAGCGGGAATGGCAAAAACATTCAGTACTTC
CSAYSGNGKNIQYF
>.|TRBV6-5|TRBJ2-7|TRBD1
TGTGCCAGCATTTCCGGGACAGGGGCGGGGGGCGAGCAGTACTTC
CASISGTGAGGEQYF
>many|TRBV7-2|TRBJ2-2|TRBD2
TGTGCCAGCAGCTTACGACCGGGACTAGGACATACCGGGGAGCTGTTTTTT
CASSLRPGLGHTGELFF
>many|TRBV6-1|TRBJ1-2|.
TGTGCCATTATCGCCGTCGGAGGGAACTATGGCCACACCTTC
CAIIAVGGNYGHTF
>many|TRBV15|TRBJ1-2|.
TGTGCCACCAGCAGAGCTAAGGCCGCCTATGGCTACACCTTC
CATSRAKAAYGYTF
>few|TRBV4-3|TRBJ2-5|.
TGCGCCAGCAGCCAAGATTGGAGCGGAGCAGGGGAGACCCAGTACTTC
CASSQDWSGAGETQYF